This T cell receptor (beta chain) emerged from a study of T-cell memory formation after mild COVID-19. In the study overall: There were largely donor-specific TCR clusters.

5'RACE with constant-segment primers yielded barcoded, UMI-tagged TCR alpha and TCR beta cDNA libraries. TCRdb used MiXCR to reprocess the 5' RACE reads, holding one entry per CDR3 protein. Counted here are approximately 250,000 distinct CDR3 sequences, 16% occurring once; the ten biggest clones make up roughly 21%. V gave up 6 bases and J gave up 4 bases, with 10 bases separating them. The CDR3 is made up of 14 amino acids. This clonotype was counted between two and nine times. Its antigen is not identified. General study results and limits: Pre-infection memory held some responding clones, suggesting pre-existing cross-reactive T cells responded. Clones that shrank (day 15 to 85) were balanced CD4/CD8, whereas later expanders leaned CD4+.

The genes are TRBV12-3 or TRBV12-4 and TRBJ1-6; maybe TRBD1 (6 bases). The clonotype comes from a man between 18 and 29 years old who had mild COVID-19 (a few samples of this study predate the infection). Cell type and time point are not known. The sample consisted of PBMCs or a T cell subset sorted from them (not recorded which). This CDR3 is CASSRGGYNSPLHF. CDR3 sequence (DNA): TGTGCCAGCAGCCGAGGGGGTTATAATTCACCCCTCCACTTT.